The source of this T cell receptor beta chain is a study of low-dose radiotherapy and immunotherapy resistance in tumors. Study as a whole: Cohort 2's total reached 13 Gy over 26 weeks, at 1 Gy per fraction every two weeks.

This CDR3 spans 15 amino acids. V was trimmed by 0 bases and J by 8 bases, leaving 14 bases between them. Germline lookup yields CDR1 SGHTA and CDR2 FQGNSA. TRAV- and TRBV-specific primers, spanning alpha and beta chains, primed first-strand cDNA. With a V-primer adapter and a constant-region primer, TCRs were amplified for approximately 20 PCR cycles. Using its own MiXCR run on the reads, TCRdb lists one record per CDR3 protein. The data contain 85,000 to 100,000 distinct CDR3 sequences, roughly a tenth of them singletons. Time point of the sample: before trial treatment. This clonotype was observed at least ten times.

Sample: PBMCs, taken before treatment. The chain couples TRBV7-2 to TRBJ2-1, with a weak D call TRBD2 (7 bases). The clonotype originates from a male donor with prostate cancer. The CDR3 DNA reads as TGTGCCAGCAGCTTAGCGCGGCAGGGGAGGGATGAGCAGTTCTTC. Protein product: CASSLARQGRDEQFF.